This T cell receptor (beta chain) was found in a study of cytomegalovirus exposure and HLA in healthy donors. Germline values: CDR1 GTSNPN, CDR2 SVGIG (reference sequence). The CDR3 length is 15 residues. The V end lost 1 base, the J end lost 3 bases, and 13 bases lay between the germline ends. 60 Vbeta and 13 Jbeta primers were used in PCR. Some clones are missing from TCRdb's copy, which holds only in-frame ones; the method was immunoSEQ multiplex PCR. This table has about 130,000 clones, approximately 84% appearing once. Study conclusions and caveats: In an earlier analysis, productive rearrangement rates for most beta V segments clustered near 87% or 30%. Most subjects had HLA-A and HLA-B alleles reportedly predicted accurately by TCR beta sequences. HLA restriction was apparent for most CMV-associated TCR beta chains in a later analysis. TCR beta V- and J-gene trimming was later associated with a missense DCLRE1C variant.

About this clone: The antigen remains unidentified.

The gene calls are TRBV30 and TRBJ1-3; perhaps TRBD1 as D (5 bases). The sequence came from a woman aged 40 to 50 in good health and CMV-seronegative. Sequencing was done on a sample of PBMCs. The CDR3 coding sequence is TGTGCCTGGAGTGGATCCACACAGGTTGGAAACACCATATATTTT. This translates into CAWSGSTQVGNTIYF.